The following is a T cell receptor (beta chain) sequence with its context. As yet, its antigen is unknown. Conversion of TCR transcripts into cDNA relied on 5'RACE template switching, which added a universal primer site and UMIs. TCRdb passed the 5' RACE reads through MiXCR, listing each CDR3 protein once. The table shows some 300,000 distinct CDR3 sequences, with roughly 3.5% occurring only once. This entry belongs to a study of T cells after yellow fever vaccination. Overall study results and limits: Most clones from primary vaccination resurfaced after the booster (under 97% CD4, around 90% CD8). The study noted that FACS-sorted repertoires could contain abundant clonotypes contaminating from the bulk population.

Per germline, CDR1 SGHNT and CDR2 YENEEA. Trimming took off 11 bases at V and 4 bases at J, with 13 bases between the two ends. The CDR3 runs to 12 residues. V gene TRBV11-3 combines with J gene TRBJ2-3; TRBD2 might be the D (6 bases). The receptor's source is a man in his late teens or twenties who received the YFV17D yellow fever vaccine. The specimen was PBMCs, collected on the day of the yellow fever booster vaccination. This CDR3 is CAPGGEADTQYF. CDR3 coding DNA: TGTGCCCCTGGCGGGGAGGCAGATACGCAGTATTTT.